This T cell receptor beta chain was captured in a study of CD8 T cells in ankylosing spondylitis. Study-wide results and limits: One TCR beta motif, made up of roughly eight highly homologous variants, appeared characteristic of ankylosing spondylitis blood.

Each TCR beta library was made by quantitative 5'-RACE that incorporated molecular barcodes. TCRdb reanalysed the 5' RACE reads using MiXCR and keeps one entry per CDR3 protein. Among about 500,000 distinct CDR3 sequences listed, roughly 12% were seen once. In regard to this clonotype: Its matching antigen is unknown.

The trim removed 8 bases at V and 11 bases at J, leaving 15 bases unmatched. CDR1 SQVTM and CDR2 ANQGSEA come from the germline V gene. The CDR3 runs to 13 residues. The source of this sequence is a male donor with ankylosing spondylitis. The sample comprised blood, either unsorted or a sorted T cell fraction (not recorded which). This rearrangement joins TRBV29-1 to TRBJ2-1, with 7 positions matching TRBD2. The CDR3 nucleotides read TGCAGCTTAAAGCGGGACGGTAGAGATAAGCAGTTCTTC. Translated: CSLKRDGRDKQFF.